One sample yielded the 25 T cell receptor beta chains listed below, sequenced in a study of blood T cell repertoires in COVID-19. The data were produced by immunoSEQ multiplex PCR, yet TCRdb's version contains in-frame clones alone and is incomplete. The sample lists 110,000 to 150,000 clones; 80% to 90% were seen once. Sequenced material: peripheral blood. The receptors were gathered from a woman aged 60 to 75 with acute or convalescent COVID-19.

Only a few counts were recorded for this clone. The chain joins TRBV18 to TRBJ2-2; TRBD2 agrees at 9 bases. The CDR3 totals 14 residues. Germline V gene lookup returns CDR1 KGHSH and CDR2 LQKENI. Trimming at V came to 6 bases and at J to 3 bases, leaving 2 bases not matched to a gene. In DNA, the CDR3 is TGTGCCAGCTCGGCTAGCGGGGACACCGGGGAGCTGTTTTTT. This codes for CASSASGDTGELFF.

Only one count was recorded for this clone. This rearrangement joins TRBV30 to TRBJ1-5; possibly TRBD1 for D (5 bases). Germline V gives CDR1 GTSNPN, CDR2 SVGIG (reference sequence). The CDR3 runs 15 residues. V dropped 3 bases and J dropped 5 bases, with 17 bases sitting between them. The CDR3 sequence: CAWSEEWGVDQPQHF. CDR3 bases: TGTGCCTGGAGCGAGGAATGGGGGGTTGATCAGCCCCAGCATTTT. Full variable domain (rest looked up from reference TRBV30 and TRBJ1-5): SQTIHQWPATLVQPVGSPLSLECTVEGTSNPNLYWYRQAAGRGLQLLFYSVGIGQISSEVPQNLSASRPQDRQFILSSKKLLLSDSGFYLCAWSEEWGVDQPQHFGDGTRLSIL.

This chain's CDR3 is CASSFSSGGVDTQYF. The DNA of the CDR3 is TGTGCCAGCAGCTTCTCTAGCGGGGGTGTAGATACGCAGTATTTT. The chain carries TRBV7-9 and TRBJ2-3; 10 bases are a match to TRBD2. This CDR3 region has 15 residues. With 3 bases clipped from V and 5 bases from J, the junction kept 5 bases outside the gene matches. The germline CDR1 and CDR2 sequences are SEHNR and FQNEAQ (reference sequence).

CDR3 sequence (DNA): TGTGCCAGCAGTTTGATTGAAGGGGCGAGGGGCTACACCTTC. Translation: CASSLIEGARGYTF. The rearrangement links TRBV28 to TRBJ1-2; TRBD1 is a possible D gene (5 bases). V was shortened by 3 bases and J by 8 bases, with 16 bases between the two germline ends. The CDR3 is 14 amino acids. The germline CDR1 and CDR2 sequences are MDHEN and SYDVKM.

The chain joins TRBV7-2 to TRBJ1-1; 10 bases agree with TRBD1. The length of the CDR3 is 16 residues. V was pared by 1 base and J by 0 bases, with 2 bases of the junction left unmatched. Germline-derived CDR1 and CDR2 are SGHTA and FQGNSA. This CDR3 is CASSLGGQGMNTEAFF. CDR3 sequence (DNA): TGTGCCAGCAGCTTAGGGGGACAGGGGATGAACACTGAAGCTTTCTTT.

This rearrangement joins TRBV30 to TRBJ2-6; D unresolved. CDR1 is GTSNPN, CDR2 SVGIG, per germline (reference sequence). CDR3 length: 17 amino acids. Trimming cost V 6 bases and J 0 bases, with 18 bases left between them. The CDR3: CACGPRAPLSGANVLTF. In DNA, the CDR3 is TGTGCCTGTGGACCACGAGCCCCCCTCTCTGGGGCCAACGTCCTGACTTTC.

The chain recombines TRBV11-1 with TRBJ2-1; 11 bases match TRBD2. The CDR3 spans 15 residues. From germline, CDR1 is SGHAT and CDR2 FQDESV (reference sequence). V gave up 5 bases and J gave up 3 bases; unmatched junction bases: 3. In DNA form, the CDR3 reads TGTGCCAGCAGCCCGGGACTAGCGGACTACAATGAGCAGTTCTTC. Its translation is CASSPGLADYNEQFF.

The V call is TRBV3-1 (or the pseudogene TRBV3-2), the J call TRBJ2-3; 15 positions agree with TRBD2. The CDR3 spans 18 residues. J lost 2 bases, V lost 3 bases, and 6 bases had no gene match. The germline V gene encodes CDR1 LGHDT and CDR2 YNNKEL (reference sequence). CDR3 in DNA: TGTGCCAGCAGCCACGCTGGACTAGCGGGGGGGTACACAGATACGCAGTATTTT. It codes for CASSHAGLAGGYTDTQYF.

The chain combines TRBV10-3 with TRBJ1-3; D is possibly TRBD1 (5 bases). This CDR3 contains 16 residues. Germline V CDR1 and CDR2: ENHRY, SYGVKD. The germline V and J ends were trimmed by 11 bases and 0 bases, with 20 bases remaining between them. The CDR3 DNA reads TGTGCCTCACGAACTGGACAAACTTCCTCTGGAAACACCATATATTTT. Translated: CASRTGQTSSGNTIYF.

This chain joins TRBV3-1 (or the pseudogene TRBV3-2) and TRBJ1-1; 7 bases match TRBD1. This CDR3 is built from 14 residues. The V and J ends lost 3 bases and 10 bases, in that order; junction bases with no gene match: 11. The germline gives CDR1 LGHDT, CDR2 YNNKEL (reference sequence). The CDR3 DNA reads as TGTGCCAGCAGCCACACTACAGGGGCCCCGGGAGCTTTCTTT. Residues: CASSHTTGAPGAFF.

The rearrangement uses TRBV27 and TRBJ2-7; D gene uncertain. V was clipped by 5 bases and J by 0 bases, with 11 bases between them. Per germline, CDR1 MNHEY and CDR2 SMNVEV (reference sequence). The CDR3 contains 14 residues. CDR3 loop: CASSPRVGSYEQYF. CDR3 bases: TGTGCCAGCAGTCCGAGAGTTGGCTCCTACGAGCAGTACTTC.

This rearrangement joins TRBV19 to TRBJ2-3, with 12 bases fitting TRBD2. This CDR3 region has 16 residues. The germline V gene has CDR1 LNHDA and CDR2 SQIVND (reference sequence). V trimming: 3 bases; J trimming: 5 bases; junction bases outside the gene matches: 6. The DNA of the CDR3 is TGTGCCAGTAGTATTCCTAGCGGGGGGGCAGGAGATACGCAGTATTTT. Translation gives CASSIPSGGAGDTQYF. The whole variable domain, remainder taken from reference TRBV19 and TRBJ2-3, is DGGITQSPKYLFRKEGQNVTLSCEQNLNHDAMYWYRQDPGQGLRLIYYSQIVNDFQKGDIAEGYSVSREKKESFPLTVTSAQKNPTAFYLCASSIPSGGAGDTQYFGPGTRLTVL.

This clone was seen just once. The chain has TRBV7-9 and TRBJ1-5, with D uncertain. Germline values: CDR1 SEHNR, CDR2 FQNEAQ (reference sequence). Trimming shortened V by 4 bases and J by 7 bases, and 8 bases separated the two germline ends. The CDR3 runs to 12 residues. The DNA for the CDR3 is TGTGCCAGCAGCTCCCTACAGCAGCCCCAGCATTTT. Encoded protein: CASSSLQQPQHF.

The chain has TRBV19 and TRBJ1-5, with TRBD1 matching 9 bases. The CDR3 is 15 amino acids. With V trimmed by 8 bases and J by 3 bases, 8 bases remained unmatched. Germline lookup yields CDR1 LNHDA and CDR2 SQIVND (reference sequence). The CDR3 nucleotides read TGTGCCAGTGGAAGTGGGACAGGGAACAATCAGCCCCAGCATTTT. Amino acids: CASGSGTGNNQPQHF. Full variable domain (rest looked up from reference TRBV19 and TRBJ1-5): DGGITQSPKYLFRKEGQNVTLSCEQNLNHDAMYWYRQDPGQGLRLIYYSQIVNDFQKGDIAEGYSVSREKKESFPLTVTSAQKNPTAFYLCASGSGTGNNQPQHFGDGTRLSIL.

This chain joins TRBV6-2 or TRBV6-3 and TRBJ1-2; 7 bases match TRBD1. The CDR3 is 13 amino acids. With 6 bases clipped from V and 3 bases from J, the junction kept 4 bases outside the gene matches. Germline V gene data show CDR1 as MNHEY and CDR2 as SVGEGT. CDR3 DNA: TGTGCCAGCAGCACGGGGACAGACTATGGCTACACCTTC. Residues: CASSTGTDYGYTF.

The chain is built from TRBV5-1 and TRBJ2-5; 12 nucleotides match TRBD2. The CDR3 has 15 residues. CDR1 and CDR2 from the germline V gene are SGHRS and YFSETQ. Trimming removed 5 bases from V and 5 bases from J; junction bases left unmatched: 7. Here the CDR3 reads CASRGIGTSGETQYF. As DNA, the CDR3 is TGCGCCAGCAGGGGAATCGGGACTAGCGGGGAGACCCAGTACTTC.

The V and J genes are TRBV18 and TRBJ1-4, with 8 nucleotides matching TRBD1. The germline CDR1 and CDR2 sequences are KGHSH and LQKENI. Trimming cost V 2 bases and J 7 bases; bases outside gene matches: 6. The CDR3 extends over 15 amino acids. The CDR3 region has the DNA TGTGCCAGCTCACCATTTGACAGGGGCGGTGAAAAACTGTTTTTT. Amino acid sequence: CASSPFDRGGEKLFF.

The chain uses TRBV28 and TRBJ1-5, with 7 bases aligning to TRBD1. The CDR3 spans 14 residues. V was clipped by 5 bases and J by 7 bases; unmatched bases: 8. From germline, CDR1 is MDHEN and CDR2 SYDVKM. This CDR3 reads CASSPTGISQPQHF. In nucleotides, the CDR3 is TGTGCCAGCAGTCCGACAGGGATTTCGCAGCCCCAGCATTTT.

This chain connects TRBV6-4 to TRBJ1-5; D is undetermined. The CDR3 is 12 residues long. Germline V gives CDR1 MRHNA, CDR2 SNTAGT. Trimming cost V 7 bases and J 11 bases, with 15 bases left between them. The CDR3 DNA follows: TGTGCCAGCACCCACGCCGCGAGAGCCCAGCATTTT. Translation gives CASTHAARAQHF.

CDR3 in DNA: TGTGCCAGCAGTGACCGGGACAGGGCTTCACCCCTCCACTTT. Translated: CASSDRDRASPLHF. This chain connects TRBV6-4 to TRBJ1-6, with 9 bases that match TRBD1. CDR1 and CDR2 (germline): MRHNA, SNTAGT. V trimming: 2 bases; J trimming: 9 bases; junction bases outside the gene matches: 2. The CDR3 spans 14 residues.

V and J are TRBV6-2 or TRBV6-3 and TRBJ1-2, with 8 bases matching TRBD1. This CDR3 is built from 15 residues. Germline V lookup: CDR1 MNHEY, CDR2 SVGEGT. Germline trimming cut 4 bases from V and 3 bases from J; bases unmatched to any gene: 7. DNA for the CDR3: TGTGCCAGCAGTTTGACAGGGGCACGCGACTATGGCTACACCTTC. This encodes CASSLTGARDYGYTF.

The chain carries TRBV4-1 and TRBJ1-5, with no clear D. Germline CDR1 is MGHRA and CDR2 is YSYEKL. V was trimmed by 0 bases and J by 4 bases, leaving 7 bases between them. This CDR3 is 14 amino acids long. CDR3 in amino acids: CASSQDGENQPQHF. Written as DNA, the CDR3 is TGCGCCAGCAGCCAAGACGGGGAAAATCAGCCCCAGCATTTT.

CDR3 sequence: CASSQDSRGQGYGYTF. Here the CDR3 DNA reads TGTGCCAGCAGCCAAGACTCAAGAGGACAGGGGTATGGCTACACCTTC. The V and J genes are TRBV4-2 and TRBJ1-2, with 9 positions matching TRBD1. The V gene end was trimmed by 0 bases and the J gene end by 5 bases; junction bases not matched to a gene: 7. The germline V gene has CDR1 LGHNA and CDR2 YNFKEQ. The CDR3 extends over 16 amino acids.

The rearrangement uses TRBV6-2 or TRBV6-3 and TRBJ2-3, with 13 positions matching TRBD2. Germline CDR1 reads MNHEY; CDR2 reads SVGEGT. The CDR3 is 18 amino acids. V shed 5 bases and J 5 bases; nucleotides not matched to a gene: 13. The CDR3 DNA follows: TGTGCCAGCAGTCTTCCAACTAGCGGGGGGGCTTCCGGAGATACGCAGTATTTT. Translating it yields CASSLPTSGGASGDTQYF.

This rearrangement joins TRBV19 to TRBJ1-6, with 9 bases fitting TRBD1. This CDR3 comprises 14 residues. Trimming at V came to 6 bases and at J to 10 bases, leaving 7 bases not matched to a gene. Germline lookup yields CDR1 LNHDA and CDR2 SQIVND (reference sequence). CDR3 in DNA: TGTGCCAGTAGGACACGACAGGGGGAGTCACCCCTCCACTTT. Residues: CASRTRQGESPLHF.